This T cell receptor (beta chain) was retrieved from a study of blood T cell repertoires in COVID-19. Study background: Nucleic acid was either cDNA or gDNA, and it came from T cells, B-cell-depleted T cells, or PBMCs.

Sequenced by immunoSEQ multiplex PCR; TCRdb stores in-frame clones only, minus some. Of roughly 670,000 clones in the sample, more than 80% were seen once. The germline CDR1 and CDR2 sequences are LGHNA and YSLEER. This CDR3 has 15 amino acids. The trim removed 1 base at V and 5 bases at J, leaving 2 bases unmatched. This sequence joins TRBV4-3 and TRBJ1-6; TRBD1 matches at 7 bases. The sequence was obtained from a woman in her late teens or twenties with acute or convalescent COVID-19. The sample was peripheral blood. CDR3 sequence reads: CASSQGTGDNSPLHF. The CDR3 nucleotides read TGCGCCAGCAGCCAAGGCACAGGGGATAATTCACCCCTCCACTTT.